The 7 T cell receptor beta chains presented below share a single source sample, sequenced in a study of blood T cell repertoires in COVID-19. Generated by immunoSEQ multiplex PCR, the TCRdb table keeps only in-frame clones and is missing some. The repertoire consists of about 240,000 clones, with around 81% occurring once and the leading ten covering approximately 2%. Specimen: peripheral blood. These receptors all stem from a man younger than 40 who had recovered from COVID-19.

The chain carries TRBV11-2 and TRBJ1-4; 7 nucleotides match TRBD1. The germline V gene has CDR1 SGHAT and CDR2 FQNNGV. The CDR3 covers 14 residues. V was pared by 5 bases and J by 8 bases, with 8 bases of the junction left unmatched. CDR3 nucleotides: TGTGCCAGCAGCCCCAGCACAGGGGTAGAAAAACTGTTTTTT. Translation gives CASSPSTGVEKLFF.

This chain connects TRBV5-6 to TRBJ2-4; D gene uncertain. Trimming cost V 0 bases and J 6 bases, with 10 bases left between them. This CDR3 has 14 residues. From germline, CDR1 is SGHDT and CDR2 YYEEEE. The CDR3 spells CASSLDSLGNIQYF. CDR3 nucleotides: TGTGCCAGCAGCTTGGACAGCCTCGGAAACATTCAGTACTTC.

The chain joins TRBV15 to TRBJ1-5, with a possible D match to TRBD1 (5 bases). CDR3 length equals 16 residues. Trimming pared 2 bases from V and 3 bases from J, leaving 14 bases between. Germline loops: CDR1 LNHNV, CDR2 YYDKDF (reference sequence). CDR3 nucleotides: TGTGCCACCAGCAGACATTCACAGGATATCAATCAGCCCCAGCATTTT. Translation: CATSRHSQDINQPQHF.

The gene calls are TRBV2 and TRBJ2-5; D gene unclear. Trimming shortened V by 5 bases and J by 9 bases, and 10 bases separated the two germline ends. The CDR3 runs to 11 residues. The germline V gene has CDR1 SNHLY and CDR2 FYNNEI. In DNA form, the CDR3 reads TGTGCCAGCAGTCCCGGTCTGCCCCAGTACTTC. Translating gives CASSPGLPQYF.

The CDR3 DNA follows: TGTGCCAGTAGTATGACAGGGGGATCGGATACGCAGTATTTT. This gives the protein CASSMTGGSDTQYF. This chain connects TRBV19 to TRBJ2-3; 9 nucleotides match TRBD1. CDR1 LNHDA and CDR2 SQIVND come from the germline V gene (reference sequence). This CDR3 has 14 amino acids. The V and J ends lost 3 bases and 6 bases, in that order; junction bases with no gene match: 4.

The genes are TRBV5-5 and TRBJ1-2, with TRBD1 identical over 7 bases. Germline assignment: CDR1 SGHKS and CDR2 YYEKEE (reference sequence). Losses at the gene ends were 0 bases for V and 4 bases for J; bases not matched to a gene: 9. CDR3 length equals 16 residues. The CDR3 DNA follows: TGTGCCAGCAGCTTGGGGCCCTACGACAGGGTCTATGGCTACACCTTC. Amino acid sequence: CASSLGPYDRVYGYTF. The complete variable domain, with remaining parts taken from reference TRBV5-5 and TRBJ1-2, reads DAGVTQSPTHLIKTRGQQVTLRCSPISGHKSVSWYQQVLGQGPQFIFQYYEKEERGRGNFPDRFSARQFPNYSSELNVNALLLGDSALYLCASSLGPYDRVYGYTFGSGTRLTVV.

This chain links TRBV4-1 with TRBJ1-2; 9 bases match TRBD1. The ends lost 1 base at V and 8 bases at J; junction bases unmatched: 11. The CDR3 is 16 residues long. In germline, CDR1 is MGHRA, CDR2 YSYEKL. As DNA, the CDR3 is TGCGCCAGCAGCCAAGCCCCCGGGACAGGGATCGAAGGCTACACCTTC. This encodes CASSQAPGTGIEGYTF.